The 30 T cell receptor beta chains below were found in one sample sequenced in a study of blood T cells in healthy people across ages. Then a second PCR, running about 7 to 11 cycles, was carried out with a sample-barcoded 5' primer and a J-beta primer mix. Via MiXCR, TCRdb re-called the 5' RACE reads, giving one row per CDR3 protein. Of approximately 800,000 distinct CDR3 sequences listed, around 25% are singletons. In addition, the sample was reused for a study of T cells of mothers and their children.

The sequencing sample was made of blood. The receptors stem from a boy younger than 18 in good health.

A few counts support this clonotype. The chain recombines TRBV29-1 with TRBJ1-3; D ambiguous. There are 12 residues in the CDR3. V lost 0 bases and J 0 bases, leaving 0 bases between the germline ends. Looked up from germline, CDR1 is SQVTM and CDR2 is ANQGSEA. CDR3 protein: CSVEDSGNTIYF. The CDR3 DNA reads as TGCAGCGTTGAAGACTCTGGAAACACCATATATTTT.

In its sample, this clonotype was seen a few times. The chain recombines TRBV3-1 with TRBJ2-7; the match to TRBD2 covers 8 bases. This CDR3 contains 18 residues. Germline trimming cut 1 base from V and 2 bases from J; bases unmatched to any gene: 13. Germline values: CDR1 LGHDT, CDR2 YNNKEL (reference sequence). The CDR3 DNA follows: TGTGCCAGCAGCCAAGCTCTAACTAGCGGAGGCTTTACCTACGAGCAGTACTTC. The encoded protein is CASSQALTSGGFTYEQYF.

V usage is TRBV29-1 and J usage is TRBJ2-5, with 8 bases lining up with TRBD1. Germline V gene lookup returns CDR1 SQVTM and CDR2 ANQGSEA. The ends lost 6 bases at V and 3 bases at J; junction bases unmatched: 6. The CDR3 is made up of 13 amino acids. The CDR3 coding sequence is TGCAGCGTGGGGGACAGGCGAGAAGAGACCCAGTACTTC. Translating it yields CSVGDRREETQYF.

This clonotype was found a few times. For the CDR3, the DNA is TGCAGTGCTAGAGTACAGAGCACAGATACGCAGTATTTT. The encoded protein is CSARVQSTDTQYF. The chain is built from TRBV20-1 and TRBJ2-3; D is uncertain. Trimming cost V 1 base and J 0 bases, with 5 bases left between them. Germline CDR1 is DFQATT and CDR2 is SNEGSKA (reference sequence). CDR3 length: 13 amino acids.

CDR3 amino acids: CASSLSYRLAGSQETQYF. The CDR3 DNA follows: TGTGCCAGCAGTTTAAGTTATCGGCTAGCGGGTTCTCAAGAGACCCAGTACTTC. V usage is TRBV12-3 or TRBV12-4 and J usage is TRBJ2-5, with 8 bases aligning to TRBD2. This CDR3 is 18 amino acids long. V lost 2 bases and J lost 2; bases outside the gene matches: 13.

To note about this clonotype: Germline is not matched at one junction end, which may reflect a read error. The chain joins TRBV4-3 to TRBJ2-5; 10 positions agree with TRBD2. This CDR3 is 20 amino acids long. Germline V gives CDR1 LGHNA, CDR2 YSLEER. CDR3 in amino acids: CAGSQHSSGRRGGYQETQYF. The CDR3 region has the DNA TGCGCCGGCAGCCAACATTCTAGCGGGAGACGTGGGGGTTACCAAGAGACCCAGTACTTC.

There are a few counts of this clonotype. This sequence joins TRBV20-1 and TRBJ2-1; 8 bases are a match to TRBD2. Germline values: CDR1 DFQATT, CDR2 SNEGSKA (reference sequence). The CDR3 is 15 amino acids. This chain's CDR3 is CSAESESGRDNEQFF. CDR3 sequence (DNA): TGCAGCGCAGAAAGCGAAAGCGGGAGAGACAATGAGCAGTTCTTC.

The V gene is TRBV20-1, the J gene TRBJ2-1; D is uncertain. Trimming stripped 5 bases from V and 10 bases from J, with 21 bases between. Germline CDR1 DFQATT, CDR2 SNEGSKA (reference sequence). The CDR3 spans 14 residues. The CDR3 region has the DNA TGCAGTGCTCTGGGTTCCCGGGCAACGGACGAGCAGTTCTTC. It translates to CSALGSRATDEQFF.

The chain employs TRBV5-6 and TRBJ1-6, with 10 bases that match TRBD1. Germline V gene data show CDR1 as SGHDT and CDR2 as YYEEEE. With V trimmed by 3 bases and J by 7 bases, 4 bases remained unmatched. This CDR3 is 15 amino acids long. In nucleotides, the CDR3 is TGTGCCAGCAGCTGGGGACAGGGGAGAAATTCACCCCTCCACTTT. Protein product: CASSWGQGRNSPLHF.

The chain has TRBV28 and TRBJ2-5; no firm D call. The J call may be incorrect, as the DNA end agrees better with TRBJ2-1. This CDR3 is built from 11 residues. Germline CDR1 and CDR2: MDHEN and SYDVKM. CDR3 in DNA: TGTGCCAGCAGCCACCAATTTGAGCAGTTCTTC. Amino acid sequence: CASSHQFEQFF.

The sample holds a few counts of this clonotype. The chain couples TRBV7-9 to TRBJ1-4; 7 nucleotides line up with TRBD1. The CDR3 length is 14 residues. V shed 7 bases and J 6 bases; nucleotides not matched to a gene: 8. The germline gives CDR1 SEHNR, CDR2 FQNEAQ (reference sequence). This chain's CDR3 is CASTNRGAYEKLFF. Written as DNA, the CDR3 is TGTGCCAGCACAAACAGGGGCGCTTATGAAAAACTGTTTTTT. Full variable domain (rest looked up from reference TRBV7-9 and TRBJ1-4): DTGVSQNPRHKITKRGQNVTFRCDPISEHNRLYWYRQTLGQGPEFLTYFQNEAQLEKSRLLSDRFSAERPKGSFSTLEIQRTEQGDSAMYLCASTNRGAYEKLFFGSGTQLSVL.

The rearrangement links TRBV27 to TRBJ2-7; 9 bases agree with TRBD2. The J call is in doubt because the DNA end fits TRBJ2-1 better. Germline-derived CDR1 and CDR2 are MNHEY and SMNVEV (reference sequence). This CDR3 region has 16 residues. CDR3 sequence reads: CASRHRGLAAYNEQFF. The CDR3 bases are TGTGCCAGCAGACATAGGGGACTAGCAGCATACAATGAGCAGTTCTTC.

The CDR3 spells CASSLGGALSPLHF. Here the CDR3 DNA reads TGCGCCAGCAGCTTGGGAGGGGCGCTTTCACCCCTCCACTTT. The rearrangement uses TRBV5-1 and TRBJ1-6; D perhaps matches TRBD1 (5 bases). Trimming shortened V by 0 bases and J by 9 bases, and 10 bases separated the two germline ends. Germline V gene lookup returns CDR1 SGHRS and CDR2 YFSETQ. This CDR3 spans 14 amino acids.

This chain connects TRBV20-1 to TRBJ2-7, with D possibly being TRBD1 (5 bases). CDR1 is DFQATT, CDR2 SNEGSKA, per germline (reference sequence). The CDR3 spans 13 residues. V lost 0 bases to trimming and J lost 3 bases, with 9 bases between them. CDR3 nucleotides: TGCAGTGCTAGAGATGCCAGGGACTACGAGCAGTACTTC. Translation: CSARDARDYEQYF.

The sample holds a few counts of this clonotype. At one of its ends the junction is not consistent with the germline gene, which may arise from a read error. The rearrangement uses TRBV7-9 and TRBJ1-2, with TRBD1 as a possible D gene (6 bases). The CDR3 loop spans 14 amino acids. Germline loops: CDR1 SEHNR, CDR2 FQNEAQ (reference sequence). The CDR3 DNA sequence: TGTGCCAACAGCCCGACGGGGGGCTTTGAAGGCTACACCTTC. It translates to CANSPTGGFEGYTF.

The V gene is TRBV19, the J gene TRBJ2-7, with TRBD1 as a possible D gene (6 bases). This CDR3 spans 14 amino acids. Germline V gene data show CDR1 as LNHDA and CDR2 as SQIVND (reference sequence). Deletions cut 3 bases from V and 3 bases from J, with 12 bases between. The DNA for the CDR3 is TGTGCCAGTAGTATTGCCTCGGACAGCTACGAGCAGTACTTC. This codes for CASSIASDSYEQYF.

The rearrangement joins TRBV28 to TRBJ1-1; 7 nucleotides agree with TRBD1. Germline V gene sequence: CDR1 MDHEN, CDR2 SYDVKM. V lost 7 bases to trimming and J lost 2 bases; unmatched junction nucleotides: 4. This CDR3 is 13 amino acids long. The CDR3 sequence is CASMGQTNTEAFF. The CDR3, as DNA: TGTGCCAGCATGGGACAGACAAACACTGAAGCTTTCTTT.

This clonotype has only a few counts. This chain links TRBV29-1 with TRBJ2-1, with D tentatively TRBD2 (5 bases). In germline, CDR1 is SQVTM, CDR2 ANQGSEA. This CDR3 is built from 11 residues. V was cut by 7 bases and J by 9 bases, with 13 bases left in between. The CDR3 here is CSAAGDREQFF. CDR3 nucleotide sequence: TGCAGCGCAGCCGGGGATCGTGAGCAGTTCTTC.

The chain links TRBV10-3 to TRBJ1-6; a possible D gene is TRBD1 (6 bases). This CDR3 region has 15 residues. Trimming removed 11 bases at V and 8 bases at J, with 22 bases between. CDR1 is ENHRY, CDR2 SYGVKD, per germline. CDR3 in amino acids: CAFRRQAGEDSPLHF. CDR3 DNA: TGTGCCTTCCGTCGACAGGCAGGAGAAGATTCACCCCTCCACTTT.

This clonotype turned up a few times. The chain has TRBV6-2 or TRBV6-3 and TRBJ1-1, with TRBD1 matching 7 bases. Trimming cost V 11 bases and J 6 bases; bases outside gene matches: 6. This CDR3 region has 11 residues. The germline gives CDR1 MNHEY, CDR2 SVGEGT. The DNA for the CDR3 is TGTGCCTCTCACCAGGGGGCTGAAGCTTTCTTT. Protein product: CASHQGAEAFF.

This clonotype was counted a few times. The gene calls are TRBV5-1 and TRBJ2-5, with 8 bases identical to TRBD1. The CDR3 length is 15 residues. The V segment lost 0 bases and the J segment 5 bases; nucleotides outside the gene matches: 6. Germline V gene lookup returns CDR1 SGHRS and CDR2 YFSETQ. The CDR3 loop reads CASSLAPTGDETQYF. CDR3 DNA: TGCGCCAGCAGCTTGGCGCCGACAGGGGACGAGACCCAGTACTTC. The variable domain in full, completed from reference TRBV5-1 and TRBJ2-5, reads KAGVTQTPRYLIKTRGQQVTLSCSPISGHRSVSWYQQTPGQGLQFLFEYFSETQRNKGNFPGRFSGRQFSNSRSEMNVSTLELGDSALYLCASSLAPTGDETQYFGPGTRLLVL.

This chain connects TRBV7-9 to TRBJ2-7; D unclear. CDR1 is SEHNR and CDR2 is FQNEAQ in the germline V gene (reference sequence). The CDR3 length is 16 residues. The V end was cut by 1 base, the J end by 0 bases, with 13 bases between. CDR3 residues: CASSLVPTESSYEQYF. The DNA for the CDR3 is TGTGCCAGCAGCTTAGTCCCGACGGAGAGCTCCTACGAGCAGTACTTC.

This clonotype was seen a few times. A much larger clone differs from this one at a single base, so this may be a read error. This chain links TRBV3-1 with TRBJ1-2; TRBD1 matches at 10 bases. The junction had 1 base not matched to a gene; V was cut back by 4 bases and J by 2 bases. The CDR3 loop spans 14 amino acids. The germline gives CDR1 LGHDT, CDR2 YNNKEL (reference sequence). Here the CDR3 DNA reads TGTGCCAGCAGCCGGGGACAGGGGAACTATGGCTACACCTTC. This encodes CASSRGQGNYGYTF.

With regard to this clonotype: At one boundary the junction diverges from the germline segment, which might be a read error. This sequence joins TRBV20-1 and TRBJ2-7; 10 positions match TRBD2. The J call is uncertain, as TRBJ2-5 better fits the DNA end. The CDR3 sequence is 16 residues long. Germline V gives CDR1 DFQATT, CDR2 SNEGSKA (reference sequence). DNA of the CDR3: TGCAATGCTAGAGGTCCTAGCGGGAGAGGGCAAGAGACCCAGTACTTC. Amino acid sequence: CNARGPSGRGQETQYF.

This clonotype was counted only a few times. J is TRBJ2-6 and V is TRBV5-1, with a tentative D call TRBD2 (5 bases). The CDR3 has 15 residues. Looked up from germline, CDR1 is SGHRS and CDR2 is YFSETQ. Trimming stripped 3 bases from V and 4 bases from J, with 11 bases between. This CDR3 is CASSSSGSGANVLTF. DNA of the CDR3: TGCGCCAGCAGCTCTTCGGGGTCCGGGGCCAACGTCCTGACTTTC.

This clonotype was observed a handful of times. The chain joins TRBV4-3 to TRBJ1-1; no reliable D call. CDR3 length: 13 residues. Germline-derived CDR1 and CDR2 are LGHNA and YSLEER. Trimming stripped 1 base from V and 8 bases from J, with 11 bases between. The CDR3 sequence is CASSQVGSREAFF. The CDR3 DNA is TGCGCCAGCAGCCAAGTAGGCAGTAGGGAAGCTTTCTTT.

Only a few counts were recorded for this clonotype. The chain uses TRBV24-1 and TRBJ1-5, with D uncertain. The germline CDR1 and CDR2 sequences are KGHDR and SFDVKD. Trimming removed 2 bases from V and 0 bases from J, with 7 bases in between. The CDR3 contains 15 residues. CDR3 loop: CATSDSHLSNQPQHF. The CDR3 DNA is TGTGCCACCAGTGATTCACACCTTAGCAATCAGCCCCAGCATTTT.

The chain employs TRBV29-1 and TRBJ2-5, with TRBD2 matching 7 bases. CDR3 size: 13 residues. V lost 4 bases, J lost 2 bases, and 4 bases stayed unmatched. CDR1 is SQVTM and CDR2 is ANQGSEA in the germline V gene. The CDR3 nucleotides read TGCAGCGTTGGATGGACTAGACAAGAGACCCAGTACTTC. It yields the protein CSVGWTRQETQYF.

The chain employs TRBV27 and TRBJ2-7; D is ambiguous. The CDR3 contains 13 residues. Between the trimmed V and J ends, which lost 8 bases and 3 bases, there was a span of 14 bases. The germline CDR1 and CDR2 sequences are MNHEY and SMNVEV (reference sequence). The CDR3 nucleotides are TGTGCCAGCGGCCCGGCACCTTACTACGAGCAGTACTTC. Translation gives CASGPAPYYEQYF.

This clonotype came up a few times. At one of its ends the junction is not consistent with the germline gene, which may arise from a read error. The chain has TRBV5-1 and TRBJ2-3; D unclear. This CDR3 spans 14 amino acids. Germline CDR1 reads SGHRS; CDR2 reads YFSETQ. CDR3 nucleotides: TGCGCCAGCAGCTTGGATTCGGGCGCAGATATGCAGTATTTT. This encodes CASSLDSGADMQYF.